This T cell receptor (beta chain) derives from a study of technical replicates of blood from a few donors. Repertoires were generated with immunoSEQ multiplex PCR, while TCRdb's copy carries only in-frame clones and drops some. Counted here are 65,000 to 90,000 clones, about 90% occurring once; the ten biggest clones make up 0.27%. This CDR3 comprises 20 residues. The germline V and J ends were trimmed by 4 bases and 0 bases, with 28 bases remaining between them. The germline gives CDR1 MNHNS, CDR2 SASEGT. Sequencing was carried out using T cells isolated from PBMCs. The chain employs TRBV6-1 and TRBJ2-7; D possibly corresponds to TRBD1 (12 bases). The clonotype was recovered from a human donor in good health. This CDR3 is CASSGGTGGPSGRLSYEQYF. The CDR3 DNA sequence: TGTGCCAGCAGTGGAGGGACAGGGGGCCCTAGCGGGAGGCTCTCCTACGAGCAGTACTTC.